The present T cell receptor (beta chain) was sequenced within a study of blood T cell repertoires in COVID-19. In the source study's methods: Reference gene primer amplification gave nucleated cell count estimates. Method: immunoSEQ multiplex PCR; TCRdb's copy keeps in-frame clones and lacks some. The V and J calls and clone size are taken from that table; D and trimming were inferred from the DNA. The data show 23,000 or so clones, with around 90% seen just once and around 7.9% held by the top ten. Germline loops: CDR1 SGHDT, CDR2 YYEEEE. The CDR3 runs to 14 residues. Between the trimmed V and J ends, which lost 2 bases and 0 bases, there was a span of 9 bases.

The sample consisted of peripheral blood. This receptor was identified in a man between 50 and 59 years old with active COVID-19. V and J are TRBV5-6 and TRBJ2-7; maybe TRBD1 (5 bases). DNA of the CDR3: TGTGCCAGCAGCTTCAGGGTCTTCTCCTACGAGCAGTACTTC. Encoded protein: CASSFRVFSYEQYF.